A single sample gave rise to the 28 T cell receptor beta chains below, sequenced in a study of T cells in Graves' hyperthyroidism and ophthalmopathy (dated by TCRdb to about 2019). Libraries were constructed by multiplex PCR. TCRdb names Illumina HiSeq 2000 as the instrument used. The TCR beta CDR3 regions were amplified from RNA transcripts. The TCR CDR3 was subjected to a first round of RT-PCR using the HTBI primer set and the Qiagen OneStep RT-PCR kit. The raw public reads went through TCRdb reprocessing: fastp at Q25, MiXCR clone calling, in-frame beta chains kept. Identical CDR3 proteins give one entry, which carries the most common genes and DNA. The sample table records 750,000 to 900,000 distinct CDR3 sequences; 38% of these occur just once. 8.9% of the sample rests with the top ten. The source material was blood. These receptors came from a man between 18 and 35 years old with Graves' hyperthyroidism.

J is TRBJ2-2 and V is TRBV4-1, with D perhaps matching TRBD2 (5 bases). The V gene lost 1 base and the J gene lost 6 bases, with 6 bases spanning the gap. The CDR3 contains 13 residues. Germline assignment: CDR1 MGHRA and CDR2 YSYEKL. CDR3 protein: CASSQVRAGELFF. The CDR3 region has the DNA TGCGCCAGCAGCCAAGTGCGGGCCGGGGAGCTGTTTTTT.

This clonotype was picked up many times. This chain uses TRBV2 with TRBJ2-5; 9 bases fit TRBD1. In germline, CDR1 is SNHLY, CDR2 FYNNEI. V was pared by 6 bases and J by 2 bases, with 10 bases of the junction left unmatched. The CDR3 spans 16 residues. CDR3 nucleotide sequence: TGTGCCAGCAGCTGGGGGGAAGACAGGGGGCAAGAGACCCAGTACTTC. Its protein is CASSWGEDRGQETQYF. Looking up the rest from reference TRBV2 and TRBJ2-5 gives the full variable domain: EPEVTQTPSHQVTQMGQEVILRCVPISNHLYFYWYRQILGQKVEFLVSFYNNEISEKSEIFDDQFSVERPDGSNFTLKIRSTKLEDSAMYFCASSWGEDRGQETQYFGPGTRLLVL.

This clonotype was observed many times. In DNA form, the CDR3 reads TGTGCCAGCAGCTTTAAGGGGGACCGCAAACAGCATTTT. It encodes CASSFKGDRKQHF. The chain recombines TRBV7-2 with TRBJ1-5; a weak D match, TRBD1 (6 bases). Per germline, CDR1 SGHTA and CDR2 FQGNSA. V was clipped by 3 bases and J by 13 bases, with 16 bases between them. This CDR3 has 13 amino acids.

This clonotype has ten or more counts. V and J are TRBV15 and TRBJ2-5, with 7 bases that match TRBD1. The CDR3 consists of 15 residues. The ends lost 6 bases at V and 4 bases at J; junction bases unmatched: 11. Germline CDR1 reads LNHNV; CDR2 reads YYDKDF (reference sequence). The CDR3 region is CATSFQGQLGETQYF. For the CDR3, the DNA is TGTGCCACCAGTTTCCAGGGACAGTTGGGAGAGACCCAGTACTTC.

As regards this clonotype: A much larger clone is a single base away; this may be a read error. The J gene is TRBJ1-1, the V gene TRBV9; tentatively, D is TRBD1 (6 bases). CDR1 and CDR2 (germline): SGDLS, YYNGEE. CDR3 size: 13 residues. With 4 bases removed from V and 14 bases from J, the gap between germline ends came to 21 bases. CDR3 sequence reads: CASSIDRDRPVFF. The CDR3 nucleotides are TGTGCCAGCAGCATAGATCGAGACAGGCCCGTCTTCTTT.

In its sample, this clonotype was seen many times. The V call is TRBV25-1, the J call TRBJ2-2; no clear D. Per germline, CDR1 MGHDK and CDR2 SYGVNS. This CDR3 has 15 residues. V lost 4 bases to trimming and J lost 3 bases, with 12 bases between them. The CDR3 DNA reads TGTGCCAGCAGTGGCTCGTTCGGCTACACCGGGGAGCTGTTTTTT. It is translated as CASSGSFGYTGELFF.

For the CDR3, the DNA is TGTGCCAGCAGCTCGGGACAGGGGGCAGTCTACGAGCAGTACTTC. It is translated as CASSSGQGAVYEQYF. The rearrangement uses TRBV7-6 and TRBJ2-7; TRBD1 matches at 12 bases. There are 15 residues in the CDR3. Unmatched junction bases numbered 4, after V lost 4 bases and J lost 3 bases. From germline, CDR1 is SGHVS and CDR2 FNYEAQ. The complete variable domain, with remaining parts taken from reference TRBV7-6 and TRBJ2-7, reads GAGVSQSPRYKVTKRGQDVALRCDPISGHVSLYWYRQALGQGPEFLTYFNYEAQQDKSGLPNDRFSAERPEGSISTLTIQRTEQRDSAMYRCASSSGQGAVYEQYFGPGTRLTVT.

The chain joins TRBV7-6 to TRBJ2-2; no reliable D call. The CDR3 spans 17 residues. Germline V gene lookup returns CDR1 SGHVS and CDR2 FNYEAQ. The V and J ends lost 0 bases and 0 bases respectively, with 11 bases between them. The CDR3 sequence is CASSLAFGLTNTGELFF. In nucleotides, the CDR3 is TGTGCCAGCAGCTTAGCCTTCGGGCTGACGAACACCGGGGAGCTGTTTTTT. The variable domain in full, completed from reference TRBV7-6 and TRBJ2-2, reads GAGVSQSPRYKVTKRGQDVALRCDPISGHVSLYWYRQALGQGPEFLTYFNYEAQQDKSGLPNDRFSAERPEGSISTLTIQRTEQRDSAMYRCASSLAFGLTNTGELFFGEGSRLTVL.

V usage is TRBV7-9 and J usage is TRBJ1-2; 7 bases agree with TRBD1. Germline CDR1 reads SEHNR; CDR2 reads FQNEAQ (reference sequence). CDR3 size: 14 residues. Trimming at V came to 5 bases and at J to 7 bases, leaving 10 bases not matched to a gene. CDR3 amino acids: CASSQADRKSGYTF. In nucleotides, the CDR3 is TGTGCCAGCAGCCAAGCGGACAGGAAGTCTGGCTACACCTTC.

This chain uses TRBV29-1 with TRBJ2-7; maybe TRBD1 (5 bases). This CDR3 is 15 amino acids long. Germline V gives CDR1 SQVTM, CDR2 ANQGSEA. The V and J ends lost 0 bases and 0 bases respectively, with 12 bases between them. CDR3 region: CSVEESPGFSYEQYF. CDR3 bases: TGCAGCGTTGAAGAGTCACCAGGGTTCTCCTACGAGCAGTACTTC.

This clonotype was seen a few times. The chain's CDR3 is CASSNGGVLHQPQHF. The CDR3, as DNA: TGTGCCAGCAGCAACGGGGGGGTCTTACATCAGCCCCAGCATTTT. V gene TRBV6-5 combines with J gene TRBJ1-5; weak D call: TRBD1 (5 bases). Germline V CDR1 and CDR2: MNHEY, SVGAGI. The CDR3 is 15 amino acids. V lost 6 bases and J 5 bases, leaving 17 bases between the germline ends.

The chain recombines TRBV15 with TRBJ2-3; TRBD1 is a possible D gene (6 bases). In germline, CDR1 is LNHNV, CDR2 YYDKDF (reference sequence). The germline V and J ends were trimmed by 0 bases and 3 bases, with 10 bases remaining between them. The CDR3 covers 15 residues. This CDR3 is CATSRDQGWTDTQYF. The CDR3 coding sequence is TGTGCCACCAGCAGAGACCAGGGGTGGACAGATACGCAGTATTTT.

The rearrangement joins TRBV11-2 to TRBJ2-2; TRBD1 agrees at 8 bases. CDR3 length equals 16 residues. Losses at the gene ends were 8 bases for V and 6 bases for J; bases not matched to a gene: 14. Germline V CDR1 and CDR2: SGHAT, FQNNGV. CDR3 coding DNA: TGTGCCAGCGGTTACATTGACGCAGGGGGCTCCGGGGAGCTGTTTTTT. Its translation is CASGYIDAGGSGELFF.

The V gene is TRBV3-1, the J gene TRBJ1-5; D unresolved. The V end lost 1 base, the J end lost 2 bases, and 9 bases lay between the germline ends. The germline V gene has CDR1 LGHDT and CDR2 YNNKEL (reference sequence). This CDR3 spans 15 amino acids. This CDR3 is CASSQGAAGNQPQHF. The CDR3 DNA reads as TGTGCCAGCAGCCAAGGTGCGGCGGGCAATCAGCCCCAGCATTTT.

This clonotype was detected only a few times. The chain links TRBV29-1 to TRBJ2-3; 7 nucleotides agree with TRBD2. The CDR3 length is 13 residues. Germline loops: CDR1 SQVTM, CDR2 ANQGSEA. Unmatched junction bases numbered 6, after V lost 3 bases and J lost 6 bases. CDR3 bases: TGCAGCGTTGACCTAGCGGTGGGGGATACGCAGTATTTT. This codes for CSVDLAVGDTQYF.

The chain joins TRBV14 to TRBJ2-7; D is unclear. The CDR3 extends over 14 amino acids. CDR1 SGHDN and CDR2 FVKESK come from the germline V gene. Trimming left V 2 bases short and J 3 bases short, with 11 bases between. The CDR3 loop is CASSQNKGSYEQYF. The DNA for the CDR3 is TGTGCCAGCAGCCAAAATAAGGGCAGCTACGAGCAGTACTTC.

The chain recombines TRBV9 with TRBJ2-7; D might be TRBD2 (6 bases). Germline V gene lookup returns CDR1 SGDLS and CDR2 YYNGEE. This CDR3 has 18 residues. V lost 4 bases and J lost 0, with 23 bases in between. The CDR3 protein is CASSQEVEAGPSSYEQYF. The CDR3, as DNA: TGTGCCAGCAGCCAAGAGGTGGAGGCGGGGCCCAGCTCCTACGAGCAGTACTTC.

This clonotype was recorded at least ten times. The gene calls are TRBV7-8 and TRBJ1-5; 7 bases are shared with TRBD1. Germline assignment: CDR1 SGHVS and CDR2 FQNEAQ. The CDR3 contains 15 residues. Trimming removed 5 bases from V and 3 bases from J; junction bases left unmatched: 7. This chain's CDR3 is CASSRGGTVNQPQHF. The CDR3 region has the DNA TGTGCCAGCAGCCGAGGGGGCACAGTCAATCAGCCCCAGCATTTT.

This clonotype was recorded at least ten times. The V call is TRBV7-2, the J call TRBJ1-1; maybe TRBD1 (6 bases). Trimming removed 6 bases from V and 6 bases from J, with 14 bases in between. Germline lookup yields CDR1 SGHTA and CDR2 FQGNSA. This CDR3 has 13 amino acids. The CDR3 DNA follows: TGTGCCAGCAGACCCGGGACAACGGCTGAAGCTTTCTTT. Its protein product is CASRPGTTAEAFF.

This clonotype was seen ten or more times. The chain combines TRBV10-3 with TRBJ2-7; the match to TRBD1 covers 8 bases. V shed 6 bases, J shed 2 bases, and the junction held 3 bases outside the gene matches. The CDR3 is 13 amino acids. Germline CDR1 and CDR2: ENHRY and SYGVKD. CDR3 in amino acids: CAIRTQGAYEQYF. The CDR3 DNA reads as TGTGCCATCAGAACACAGGGGGCCTACGAGCAGTACTTC.

This clonotype was found many times. CDR3 loop: CASSSPGLFQGQYF. The CDR3 region has the DNA TGTGCCAGCAGCTCTCCGGGACTATTCCAGGGGCAGTACTTC. The chain uses TRBV7-2 and TRBJ2-7, with 7 bases matching TRBD2. The CDR3 totals 14 residues. In germline, CDR1 is SGHTA, CDR2 FQGNSA. V lost 4 bases and J lost 9; bases outside the gene matches: 12.

This chain connects TRBV7-2 to TRBJ2-7, with 9 positions matching TRBD1. CDR3 length: 16 residues. CDR1 is SGHTA and CDR2 is FQGNSA in the germline V gene. V lost 7 bases to trimming and J lost 2 bases; unmatched junction nucleotides: 12. DNA of the CDR3: TGTGCCAGCACCCTAGGTCCAGGACAGGGGCCCTACGAGCAGTACTTC. Translating it yields CASTLGPGQGPYEQYF.

The V call is TRBV7-6, the J call TRBJ2-2; D is perhaps TRBD1 or TRBD2 (5 bases each). CDR1 is SGHVS, CDR2 FNYEAQ, per germline. Trimming removed 6 bases at V and 5 bases at J, with 19 bases between. This CDR3 is built from 16 residues. The CDR3: CASRGRQGSSTGELFF. CDR3 bases: TGTGCCAGCAGGGGACGGCAGGGATCATCTACCGGGGAGCTGTTTTTT.

This clonotype was seen repeatedly, ten times or more. The rearrangement links TRBV2 to TRBJ1-5; D not resolved. V lost 6 bases and J lost 0, with 12 bases in between. The CDR3 length is 15 residues. CDR1 is SNHLY and CDR2 is FYNNEI in the germline V gene. DNA of the CDR3: TGTGCCAGCAGGACAACCGCTAATAGCAATCAGCCCCAGCATTTT. This encodes CASRTTANSNQPQHF.

There are many counts of this clonotype. The V gene is TRBV29-1, the J gene TRBJ2-2; TRBD1 aligns across 7 bases. Trimming cost V 6 bases and J 0 bases; bases outside gene matches: 4. CDR3 length: 14 residues. Germline V gene sequence: CDR1 SQVTM, CDR2 ANQGSEA. CDR3: CSVKGQPNTGELFF. In nucleotides, the CDR3 is TGCAGCGTGAAGGGACAGCCGAACACCGGGGAGCTGTTTTTT.

This clonotype has just a few counts. The chain uses TRBV19 and TRBJ1-5; D gene ambiguous. The CDR3 covers 13 residues. Germline CDR1 LNHDA, CDR2 SQIVND (reference sequence). Trimming stripped 10 bases from V and 0 bases from J, with 10 bases between. Here the CDR3 reads CATAVYSNQPQHF. CDR3 bases: TGTGCCACGGCAGTATATAGCAATCAGCCCCAGCATTTT.

The rearrangement joins TRBV10-3 to TRBJ2-1, with D possibly matching TRBD2 (5 bases). V lost 0 bases, J lost 7 bases, and 10 bases lay in between. Germline CDR1 reads ENHRY; CDR2 reads SYGVKD. This CDR3 has 14 residues. The CDR3 here is CAISESNRGNEQFF. CDR3 nucleotide sequence: TGTGCCATCAGTGAGTCGAATCGGGGAAATGAGCAGTTCTTC.

This clonotype has ten or more counts. The chain carries TRBV10-3 and TRBJ2-6; TRBD1 aligns across 9 bases. J lost 8 bases, V lost 0 bases, and 8 bases had no gene match. The CDR3 sequence is 17 residues long. Germline-derived CDR1 and CDR2 are ENHRY and SYGVKD. The DNA of the CDR3 is TGTGCCATCAGTGAGTCGAGTTGGACAGGGGTAACCAACGTCCTGACTTTC. It translates to CAISESSWTGVTNVLTF.